This is a list of T cell receptor beta chains from one sample in a study of cytomegalovirus exposure and HLA in healthy donors. TCRdb's copy holds only in-frame clones and misses some; the assay was immunoSEQ multiplex PCR. This table holds 110,000 or so clones, around 15% found once. What was sequenced was PBMCs. The receptor source for this set is a female donor in good health and CMV-seronegative. The CDR3 runs from the conserved cysteine through the conserved F or W. A D gene is named only where the DNA matches it firmly. A clone size is listed for some rows: how often the clone was seen (once, few, many), or a class if it is expanded.

CAWSRRGGSHEQFF,TGTGCCTGGAGTCGGCGGGGGGGCTCTCATGAGCAGTTCTTC,few,TRBJ2-1,TRBD2,TRBV30,14
CAWGRSTGGVTEAFF,TGTGCCTGGGGGAGGTCGACAGGGGGAGTGACTGAAGCTTTCTTT,.,TRBJ1-1,TRBD1,TRBV30,15
CASSLEASGRSEQFF,TGTGCCAGCAGCTTAGAGGCTAGCGGGAGATCTGAGCAGTTCTTC,few,TRBJ2-1,TRBD2,TRBV7-8,15
CAWRQDPYNEQFF,TGTGCCTGGCGACAGGACCCTTACAATGAGCAGTTCTTC,few,TRBJ2-1,.,TRBV30,13
CAISDWREKNYGYTF,TGTGCCATCAGTGATTGGCGGGAAAAGAACTATGGCTACACCTTC,few,TRBJ1-2,.,TRBV10-3,15
CASKGGGENQPQHF,TGTGCCAGCAAGGGAGGAGGTGAGAATCAGCCCCAGCATTTT,.,TRBJ1-5,.,TRBV6-1,14
CASTDGWGLEYGYTF,TGTGCCAGCACCGACGGTTGGGGGCTCGAGTATGGCTACACCTTC,few,TRBJ1-2,.,TRBV6-9,15
CASSQVRGSSGGSEQYF,TGTGCCAGCAGCCAAGTGAGAGGTTCTAGCGGGGGCTCCGAGCAGTACTTC,.,TRBJ2-7,TRBD2,TRBV4-2,17
CASSFSAGLWDTQYF,TGTGCTAGCAGTTTCAGCGCAGGGCTATGGGATACGCAGTATTTT,.,TRBJ2-3,.,TRBV7-7,15
CASSLGANEKLFF,TGTGCCAGCAGCCTAGGGGCGAATGAAAAACTGTTTTTT,few,TRBJ1-4,.,TRBV7-2,13
CASRLISFGTKNIQYF,TGTGCAAGTCGCTTAATTTCATTCGGGACCAAAAACATTCAGTACTTC,.,TRBJ2-4,.,TRBV12-2,16
CASRTTAWDTQYF,TGTGCCAGCAGAACGACAGCCTGGGATACGCAGTATTTT,few,TRBJ2-3,.,TRBV27,13
CASSQGDSRNTIYF,TGTGCCAGCAGCCAAGGGGACTCTCGAAACACCATATATTTT,few,TRBJ1-3,.,TRBV7-2,14
CASSRRGSAYEQYF,TGTGCCAGCAGCCGCCGGGGTAGCGCCTACGAGCAGTACTTC,once,TRBJ2-7,.,TRBV21-1,14
CASSQDPPGNQPQHF,TGCGCCAGCAGCCAAGATCCTCCGGGTAATCAGCCCCAGCATTTT,few,TRBJ1-5,.,TRBV4-1,15
CASSRTGTGREWEQYF,TGCGCCAGCAGCAGGACCGGGACAGGGCGGGAGTGGGAGCAGTACTTC,few,TRBJ2-7,TRBD1,TRBV5-1,16
CASSISGGRETQYF,TGTGCCAGTAGTATTTCGGGAGGTCGGGAGACCCAGTACTTC,few,TRBJ2-5,TRBD2,TRBV19,14
CASSPRVDGSPLHF,TGTGCCAGCAGCCCCCGGGTTGACGGGTCACCCCTCCACTTT,few,TRBJ1-6,.,TRBV9,14
CAWNRVRNQPQHF,TGTGCCTGGAACAGGGTCCGAAATCAGCCCCAGCATTTT,few,TRBJ1-5,.,TRBV30,13
CAAGDTIYF,TGTGCCGCGGGGGACACCATATATTTT,.,TRBJ1-3,.,TRBV13,9
CASSPSRDRPYEQYF,TGTGCCAGTAGCCCCAGCCGGGACAGACCCTACGAGCAGTACTTC,.,TRBJ2-7,TRBD1,TRBV19,15
CASSPFSYEQYF,TGCGCCAGCAGCCCGTTTTCTTACGAGCAGTACTTC,.,TRBJ2-7,.,TRBV4-1,12
CAISNPTTGDTEAFF,TGTGCCATCAGCAATCCTACCACAGGTGACACTGAAGCTTTCTTT,.,TRBJ1-1,.,TRBV10-3,15
CASSSTSIGTQYF,TGTGCCAGCAGTTCCACCTCTATCGGGACCCAGTACTTC,few,TRBJ2-5,.,TRBV2,13
CASSRVSGSQAEQYF,TGTGCCAGCAGCAGGGTTAGCGGGAGCCAAGCCGAGCAGTACTTC,once,TRBJ2-7,TRBD2,TRBV5-4,15
CASSDLPDRGGEQFF,TGTGCCAGCAGTGACCTACCAGACAGGGGAGGTGAGCAGTTCTTC,.,TRBJ2-1,TRBD1,TRBV6-4,15
CASSGIRGLETQYF,TGTGCCAGCAGCGGGATTAGGGGGCTGGAGACCCAGTACTTC,.,TRBJ2-5,TRBD1,TRBV5-6,14
CASKGFNGTDTQYF,TGTGCCAGCAAAGGTTTTAACGGGACAGATACGCAGTATTTT,.,TRBJ2-3,.,TRBV9,14
CASAAEQGVVDGYTF,TGTGCTAGTGCCGCCGAACAGGGAGTAGTGGATGGCTACACCTTC,.,TRBJ1-2,.,TRBV12-5,15
CASSVGSSYNSPLHF,TGTGCCAGCAGTGTAGGTAGCTCATATAATTCACCCCTCCACTTT,.,TRBJ1-6,.,TRBV25-1,15
CASSQGLAGVGYNEQFF,TGCGCCAGCAGCCAAGGCCTAGCGGGAGTAGGCTACAATGAGCAGTTCTTC,few,TRBJ2-1,TRBD2,TRBV4-3,17
CASSLVAGTPGLAGYEQYF,TGTGCCAGCAGCTTGGTAGCCGGGACACCTGGACTAGCGGGCTACGAGCAGTACTTC,.,TRBJ2-7,TRBD2,TRBV5-6,19
CASSLDTSSYEQYF,TGCGCCAGCAGCTTAGACACCAGCTCCTACGAGCAGTACTTC,.,TRBJ2-7,.,TRBV5-1,14
CASSLEDRSGTEAFF,TGTGCCAGCAGCTTAGAGGACAGATCGGGAACTGAAGCTTTCTTT,.,TRBJ1-1,.,TRBV7-6,15
CASSLAGPGDTEAFF,TGTGCCAGCAGCTTAGCGGGTCCCGGGGACACTGAAGCTTTCTTT,few,TRBJ1-1,.,TRBV7-6,15
CASRSGGTGELFF,TGCGCCAGCAGGTCGGGGGGAACCGGGGAGCTGTTTTTT,.,TRBJ2-2,TRBD2,TRBV5-1,13
CASSLDSRRDQPQHF,TGTGCCAGCAGCTTAGACAGCCGCCGGGATCAGCCCCAGCATTTT,few,TRBJ1-5,.,TRBV6-5,15
CAWRPGGREQYF,TGTGCCTGGAGGCCCGGGGGTAGGGAGCAGTACTTC,.,TRBJ2-7,.,TRBV30,12
CASSLQAAGEQYF,TGCGCCAGCAGCTTGCAAGCTGCGGGCGAGCAGTACTTC,few,TRBJ2-7,.,TRBV5-1,13
CASSFGTENQPQHF,TGTGCCAGCAGCTTCGGGACAGAGAATCAGCCCCAGCATTTT,.,TRBJ1-5,TRBD1,TRBV7-8,14
CASSFPSYGRYRGANVLTF,TGTGCCAGCAGCTTCCCTTCCTACGGACGATACAGGGGGGCCAACGTCCTGACTTTC,.,TRBJ2-6,.,TRBV5-6,19
CAWERTSGSYEQYF,TGTGCCTGGGAGAGGACTAGCGGTTCCTACGAGCAGTACTTC,few,TRBJ2-7,TRBD2,TRBV30,14
CSVEGAPSDEQYF,TGCAGCGTGGAGGGAGCCCCGAGCGACGAGCAGTACTTC,.,TRBJ2-7,.,TRBV29-1,13
CASSQDRRDSYEQYF,TGCGCCAGCAGCCAAGACCGGCGGGACTCCTACGAGCAGTACTTC,few,TRBJ2-7,.,TRBV4-3,15
CASSLVGGGSHEQYF,TGTGCCAGCAGCCTCGTCGGAGGGGGCTCCCACGAGCAGTACTTC,.,TRBJ2-7,.,TRBV7-9,15
CASSQEGVSGANVLTF,TGCGCCAGCAGCCAAGAGGGAGTCTCTGGGGCCAACGTCCTGACTTTC,few,TRBJ2-6,.,TRBV4-3,16
CASSLQGALDEQYF,TGTGCCAGCAGCCTACAGGGGGCCCTTGACGAGCAGTACTTC,few,TRBJ2-7,TRBD1,TRBV7-2,14
CASSLRGLGQETQYF,TGTGCCAGCAGCTTAAGGGGGCTAGGGCAAGAGACCCAGTACTTC,.,TRBJ2-5,TRBD1,TRBV7-2,15
CSVTRGSGANVLTF,TGCAGCGTTACCAGGGGATCTGGGGCCAACGTCCTGACTTTC,few,TRBJ2-6,.,TRBV29-1,14
CASSSGQVDTGELFF,TGCGCCAGCAGCTCGGGACAGGTGGACACCGGGGAGCTGTTTTTT,.,TRBJ2-2,TRBD1,TRBV5-1,15
CASSLRVAGVYEQYF,TGTGCCAGCAGCTTGAGGGTGGCAGGGGTTTACGAGCAGTACTTC,.,TRBJ2-7,.,TRBV5-6,15
CASSRLTSANTGELFF,TGCGCCAGCAGCCGGCTGACTAGCGCGAACACCGGGGAGCTGTTTTTT,.,TRBJ2-2,TRBD2,TRBV4-3,16